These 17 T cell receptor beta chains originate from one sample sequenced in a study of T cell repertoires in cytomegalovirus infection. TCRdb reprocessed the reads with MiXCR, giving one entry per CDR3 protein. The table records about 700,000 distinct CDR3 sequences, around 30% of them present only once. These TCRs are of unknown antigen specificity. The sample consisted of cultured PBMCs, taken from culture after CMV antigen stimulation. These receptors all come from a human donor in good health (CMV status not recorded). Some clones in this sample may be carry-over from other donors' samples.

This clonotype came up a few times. The CDR3 bases are TGTGCCAGCAGCCCAAGCCGTCAGGGACAAGAGACCCAGTACTTC. It is translated as CASSPSRQGQETQYF. The chain combines TRBV7-9 with TRBJ2-5; the D gene is possibly TRBD1 (5 bases). The CDR3 contains 15 residues. Germline CDR1 SEHNR, CDR2 FQNEAQ (reference sequence). V lost 5 bases and J lost 2, with 15 bases in between.

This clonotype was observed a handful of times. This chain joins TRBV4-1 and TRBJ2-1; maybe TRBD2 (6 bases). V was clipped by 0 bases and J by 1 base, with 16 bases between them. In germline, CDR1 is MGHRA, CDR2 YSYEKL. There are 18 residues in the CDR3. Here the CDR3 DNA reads TGCGCCAGCAGCCAAGAAGGGACGGGACTGCCATCCTACAATGAGCAGTTCTTC. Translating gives CASSQEGTGLPSYNEQFF.

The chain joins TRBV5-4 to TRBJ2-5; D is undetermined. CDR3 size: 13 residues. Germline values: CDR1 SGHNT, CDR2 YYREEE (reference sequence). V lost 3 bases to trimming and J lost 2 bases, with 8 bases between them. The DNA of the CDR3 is TGTGCCAGCAGCTCGATCCAACAAGAGACCCAGTACTTC. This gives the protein CASSSIQQETQYF.

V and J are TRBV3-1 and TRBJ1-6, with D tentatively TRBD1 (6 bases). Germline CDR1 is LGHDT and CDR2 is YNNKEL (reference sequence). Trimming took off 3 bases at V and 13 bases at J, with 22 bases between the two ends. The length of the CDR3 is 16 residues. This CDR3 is CASSHAGAISPMPLHF. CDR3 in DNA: TGTGCCAGCAGCCACGCAGGGGCCATCAGCCCAATGCCCCTCCACTTT.

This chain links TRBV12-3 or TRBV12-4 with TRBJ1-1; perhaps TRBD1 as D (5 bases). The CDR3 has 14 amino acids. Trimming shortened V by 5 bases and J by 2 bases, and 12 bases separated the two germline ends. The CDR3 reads CASSVGAFNTEAFF. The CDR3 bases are TGTGCCAGCAGTGTAGGGGCATTCAACACTGAAGCTTTCTTT.

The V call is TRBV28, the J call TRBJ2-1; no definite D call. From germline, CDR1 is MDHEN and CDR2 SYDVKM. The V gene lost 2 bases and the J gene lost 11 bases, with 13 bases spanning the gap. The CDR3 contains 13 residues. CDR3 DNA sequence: TGTGCCAGCAGTTTACCGCTGGGCTTGAAGCAGTTCTTC. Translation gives CASSLPLGLKQFF.

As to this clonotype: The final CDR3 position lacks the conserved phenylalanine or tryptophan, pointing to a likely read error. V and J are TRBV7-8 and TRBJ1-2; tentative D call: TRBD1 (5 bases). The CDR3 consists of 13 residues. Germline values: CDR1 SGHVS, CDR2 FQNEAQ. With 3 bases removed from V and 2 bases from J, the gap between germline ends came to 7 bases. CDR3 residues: CASSLDTNYGYTL. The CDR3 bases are TGTGCCAGCAGCTTGGACACGAACTATGGCTACACCTTG.

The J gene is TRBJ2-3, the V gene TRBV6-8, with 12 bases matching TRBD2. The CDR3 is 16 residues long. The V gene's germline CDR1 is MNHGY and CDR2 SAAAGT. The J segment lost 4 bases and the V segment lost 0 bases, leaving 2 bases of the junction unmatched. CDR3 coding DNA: TGTGCCAGCAGTTACTCGACTAGCGGGGGACCAGATACGCAGTATTTT. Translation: CASSYSTSGGPDTQYF.

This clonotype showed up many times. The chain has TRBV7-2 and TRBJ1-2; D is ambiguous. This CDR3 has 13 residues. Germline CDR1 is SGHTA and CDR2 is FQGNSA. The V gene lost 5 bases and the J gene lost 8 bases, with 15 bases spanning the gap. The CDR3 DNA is TGTGCCAGCAGCCCGGGCCAAGGGCGCGGCTACACCTTC. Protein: CASSPGQGRGYTF.

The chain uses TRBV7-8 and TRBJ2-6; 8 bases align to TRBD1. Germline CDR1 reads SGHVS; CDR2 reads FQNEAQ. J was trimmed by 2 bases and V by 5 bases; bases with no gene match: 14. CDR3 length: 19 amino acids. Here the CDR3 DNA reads TGTGCCAGCAGCCAAGGGGGTGGCAGGGGGCGACCTGGGGCCAACGTCCTGACTTTC. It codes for CASSQGGGRGRPGANVLTF.

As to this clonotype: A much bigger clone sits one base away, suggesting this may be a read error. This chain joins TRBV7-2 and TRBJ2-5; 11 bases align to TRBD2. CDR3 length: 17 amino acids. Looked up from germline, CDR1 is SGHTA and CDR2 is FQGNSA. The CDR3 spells CANSSFGLAGFGETQYF. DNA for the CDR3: TGTGCCAACAGCTCCTTCGGACTAGCGGGTTTCGGAGAGACCCAGTACTTC.

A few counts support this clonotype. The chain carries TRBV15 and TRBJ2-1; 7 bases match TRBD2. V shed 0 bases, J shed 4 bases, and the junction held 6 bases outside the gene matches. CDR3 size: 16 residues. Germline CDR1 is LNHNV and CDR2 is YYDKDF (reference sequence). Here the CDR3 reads CATSRDAGATYNEQFF. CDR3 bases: TGTGCCACCAGCAGAGACGCGGGAGCAACGTACAATGAGCAGTTCTTC. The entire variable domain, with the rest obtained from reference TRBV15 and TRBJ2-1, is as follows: DAMVIQNPRYQVTQFGKPVTLSCSQTLNHNVMYWYQQKSSQAPKLLFHYYDKDFNNEADTPDNFQSRRPNTSFCFLDIRSPGLGDTAMYLCATSRDAGATYNEQFFGPGTRLTVL.

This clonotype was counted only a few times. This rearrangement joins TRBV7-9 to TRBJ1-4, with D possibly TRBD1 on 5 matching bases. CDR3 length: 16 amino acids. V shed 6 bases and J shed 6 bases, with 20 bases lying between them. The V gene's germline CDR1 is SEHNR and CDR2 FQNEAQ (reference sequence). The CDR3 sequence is CASRNNEGKGDEKLFF. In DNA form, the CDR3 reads TGTGCCAGCAGGAATAACGAGGGGAAAGGGGATGAAAAACTGTTTTTT.

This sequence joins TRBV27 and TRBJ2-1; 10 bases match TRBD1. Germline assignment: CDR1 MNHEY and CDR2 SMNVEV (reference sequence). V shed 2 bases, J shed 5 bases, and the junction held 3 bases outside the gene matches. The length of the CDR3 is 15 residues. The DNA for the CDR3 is TGTGCCAGCAGTTTAAGGGGACAGGGGAACAATGAGCAGTTCTTC. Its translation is CASSLRGQGNNEQFF.

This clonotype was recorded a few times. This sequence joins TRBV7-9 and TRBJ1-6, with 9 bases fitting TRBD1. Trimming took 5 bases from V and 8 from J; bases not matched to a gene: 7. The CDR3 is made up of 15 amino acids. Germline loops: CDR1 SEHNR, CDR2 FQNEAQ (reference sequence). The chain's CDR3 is CASSPPGQGYSPLHF. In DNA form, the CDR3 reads TGTGCCAGCAGCCCCCCGGGACAGGGTTATTCACCCCTCCACTTT.

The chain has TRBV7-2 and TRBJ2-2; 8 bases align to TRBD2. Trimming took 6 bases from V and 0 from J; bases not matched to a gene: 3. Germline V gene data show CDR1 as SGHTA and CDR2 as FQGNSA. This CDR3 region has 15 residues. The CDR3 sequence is CASRRLASNTGELFF. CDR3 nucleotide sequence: TGTGCCAGCAGACGACTAGCGTCGAACACCGGGGAGCTGTTTTTT.

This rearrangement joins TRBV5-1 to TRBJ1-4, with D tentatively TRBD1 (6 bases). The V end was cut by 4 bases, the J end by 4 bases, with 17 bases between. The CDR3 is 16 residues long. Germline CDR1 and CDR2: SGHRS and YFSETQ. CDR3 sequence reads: CASSRLAQGYNEKLFF. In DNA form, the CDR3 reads TGCGCCAGCAGCCGGCTCGCACAGGGCTATAATGAAAAACTGTTTTTT.